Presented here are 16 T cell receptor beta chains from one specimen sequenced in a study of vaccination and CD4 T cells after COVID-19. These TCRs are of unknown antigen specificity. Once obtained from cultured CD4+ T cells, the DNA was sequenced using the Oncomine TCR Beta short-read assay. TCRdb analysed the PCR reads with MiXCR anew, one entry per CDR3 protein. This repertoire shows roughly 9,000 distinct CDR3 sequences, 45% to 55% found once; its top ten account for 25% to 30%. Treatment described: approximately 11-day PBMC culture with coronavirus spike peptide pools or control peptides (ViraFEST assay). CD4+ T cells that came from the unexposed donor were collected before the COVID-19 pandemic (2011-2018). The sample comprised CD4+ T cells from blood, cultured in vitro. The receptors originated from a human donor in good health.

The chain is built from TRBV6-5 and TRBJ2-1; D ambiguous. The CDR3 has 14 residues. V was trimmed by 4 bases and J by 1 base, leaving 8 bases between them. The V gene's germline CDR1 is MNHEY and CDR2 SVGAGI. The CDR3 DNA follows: TGTGCCAGCAGTTCAGTGGGATCCTACAATGAGCAGTTCTTC. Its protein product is CASSSVGSYNEQFF.

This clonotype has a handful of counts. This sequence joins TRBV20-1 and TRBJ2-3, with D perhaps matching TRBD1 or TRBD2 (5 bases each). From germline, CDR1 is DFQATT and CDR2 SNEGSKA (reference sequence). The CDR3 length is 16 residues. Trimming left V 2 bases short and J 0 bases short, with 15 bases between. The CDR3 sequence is CSARRGARASTDTQYF. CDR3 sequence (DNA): TGCAGTGCTAGAAGGGGAGCTAGGGCTAGCACAGATACGCAGTATTTT.

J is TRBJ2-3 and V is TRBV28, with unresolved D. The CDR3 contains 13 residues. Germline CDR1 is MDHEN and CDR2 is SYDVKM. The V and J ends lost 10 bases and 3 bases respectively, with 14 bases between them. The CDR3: CATRWPGTDTQYF. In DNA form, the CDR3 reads TGTGCCACCCGTTGGCCTGGGACAGATACGCAGTATTTT.

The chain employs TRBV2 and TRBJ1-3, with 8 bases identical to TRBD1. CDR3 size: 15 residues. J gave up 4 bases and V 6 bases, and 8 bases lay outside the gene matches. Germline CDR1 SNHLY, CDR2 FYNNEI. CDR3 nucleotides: TGTGCCAGCAGACTCGGACAGGGATACGGAAACACCATATATTTT. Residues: CASRLGQGYGNTIYF.

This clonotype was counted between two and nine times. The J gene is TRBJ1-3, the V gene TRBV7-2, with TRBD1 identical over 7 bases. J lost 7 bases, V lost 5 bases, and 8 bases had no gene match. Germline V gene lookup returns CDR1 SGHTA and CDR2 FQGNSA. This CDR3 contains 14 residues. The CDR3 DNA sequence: TGTGCCAGCAGCCACGACAGGGTTAGGAACACCATATATTTT. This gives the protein CASSHDRVRNTIYF.

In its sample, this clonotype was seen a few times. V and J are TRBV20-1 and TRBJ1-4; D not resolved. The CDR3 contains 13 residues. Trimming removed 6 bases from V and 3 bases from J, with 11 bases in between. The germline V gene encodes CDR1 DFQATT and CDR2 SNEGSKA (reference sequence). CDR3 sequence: CSAHGVSNEKLFF. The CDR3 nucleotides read TGCAGTGCCCACGGGGTGTCTAATGAAAAACTGTTTTTT.

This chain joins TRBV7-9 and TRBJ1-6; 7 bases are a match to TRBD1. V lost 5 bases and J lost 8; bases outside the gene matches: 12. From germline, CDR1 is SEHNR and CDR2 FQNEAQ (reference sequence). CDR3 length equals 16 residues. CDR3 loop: CASSRAGTEGYSPLHF. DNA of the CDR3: TGTGCCAGCAGCCGAGCCGGGACAGAAGGGTATTCACCCCTCCACTTT.

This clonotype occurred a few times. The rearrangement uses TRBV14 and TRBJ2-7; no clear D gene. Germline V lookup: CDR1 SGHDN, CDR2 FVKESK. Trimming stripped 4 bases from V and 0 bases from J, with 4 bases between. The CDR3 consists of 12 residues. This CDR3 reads CASSRVSYEQYF. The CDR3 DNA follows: TGTGCCAGCAGCCGTGTCTCCTACGAGCAGTACTTC.

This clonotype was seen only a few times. CDR3 amino acids: CSASNPGQASGTYEQYF. CDR3 DNA sequence: TGCAGTGCTAGCAATCCGGGACAGGCGAGTGGCACCTACGAGCAGTACTTC. The V call is TRBV20-1, the J call TRBJ2-7, with TRBD1 matching over 8 bases. CDR3 size: 17 residues. The V and J ends lost 3 bases and 2 bases, in that order; junction bases with no gene match: 15. The germline CDR1 and CDR2 sequences are DFQATT and SNEGSKA (reference sequence).

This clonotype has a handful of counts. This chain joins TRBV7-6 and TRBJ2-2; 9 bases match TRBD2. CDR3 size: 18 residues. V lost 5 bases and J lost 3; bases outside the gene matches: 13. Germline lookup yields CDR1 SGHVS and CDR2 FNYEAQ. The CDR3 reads CASSQIGGGGGYTGELFF. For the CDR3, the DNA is TGTGCCAGCAGCCAGATTGGCGGCGGGGGGGGATACACCGGGGAGCTGTTTTTT.

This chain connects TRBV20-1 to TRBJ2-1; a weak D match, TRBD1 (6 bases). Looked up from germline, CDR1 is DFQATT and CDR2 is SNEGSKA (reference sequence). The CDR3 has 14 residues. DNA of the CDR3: TGCAGCGGTACAGGGCAGGGGACACAGAATGAGCAGTTCTTC. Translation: CSGTGQGTQNEQFF.

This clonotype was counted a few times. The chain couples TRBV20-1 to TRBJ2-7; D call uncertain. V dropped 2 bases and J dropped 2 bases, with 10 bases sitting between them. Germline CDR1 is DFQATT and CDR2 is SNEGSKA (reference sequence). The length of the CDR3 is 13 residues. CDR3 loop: CSARKGLAYEQYF. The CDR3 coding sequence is TGCAGTGCTAGAAAGGGTTTGGCCTACGAGCAGTACTTC.

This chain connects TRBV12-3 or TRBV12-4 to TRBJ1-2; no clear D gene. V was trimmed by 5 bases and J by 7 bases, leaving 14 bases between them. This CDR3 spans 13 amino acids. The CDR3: CASSPGPEGGYTF. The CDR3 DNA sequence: TGTGCCAGCAGTCCCGGGCCCGAAGGTGGCTACACCTTC.

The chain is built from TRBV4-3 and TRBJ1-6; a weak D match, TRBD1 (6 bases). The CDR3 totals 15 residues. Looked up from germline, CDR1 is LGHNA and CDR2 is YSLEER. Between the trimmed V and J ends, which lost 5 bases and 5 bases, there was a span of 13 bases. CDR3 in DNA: TGCGCCAGCAGCGCAGGGGCCACCAATAATTCACCCCTCCACTTT. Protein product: CASSAGATNNSPLHF.

The CDR3 protein is CASSLATTGGYGYTF. The CDR3 region has the DNA TGTGCCAGCAGCTTAGCAACAACAGGGGGCTATGGCTACACCTTC. The V and J genes are TRBV7-2 and TRBJ1-2; 8 nucleotides align to TRBD1. The CDR3 totals 15 residues. The V and J ends lost 0 bases and 4 bases, in that order; junction bases with no gene match: 4. CDR1 is SGHTA and CDR2 is FQGNSA in the germline V gene.

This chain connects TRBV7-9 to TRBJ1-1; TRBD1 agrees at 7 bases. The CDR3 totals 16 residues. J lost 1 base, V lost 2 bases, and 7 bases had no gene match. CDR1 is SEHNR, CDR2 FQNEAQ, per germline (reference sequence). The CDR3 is CASSLRVQGKNTEAFF. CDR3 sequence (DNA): TGTGCCAGCAGCTTAAGGGTACAGGGGAAGAACACTGAAGCTTTCTTT.